The T cell receptor (beta chain) under discussion was sequenced for a study of T cells in Graves' hyperthyroidism and ophthalmopathy. Study-wide results and caveats: Also found in blood were most expanded thyroid clonotypes above 0.001. Stable hyperthyroidism and ophthalmopathy were separated using 13 V-J signatures.

J gave up 9 bases and V 4 bases, and 7 bases lay outside the gene matches. This CDR3 is 15 amino acids long. Germline loops: CDR1 LGHDT, CDR2 YNNKEL (reference sequence). This clonotype has just a few counts. Antigen unknown. Disease lasting under 3 months, a NOSPECS grade of at least 4, and a Clinical Activity Score of at least 3 were features of the ophthalmopathy patients. On the basis of clinical symptoms, serum thyroxine and TRAb, thyroid ultrasound and orbital computed tomography, diagnoses were made. RNA transcripts were the template for amplifying TCR beta CDR3 regions. The TCR CDR3 first-round RT-PCR relied on the HTBI primer set. TCRdb passed the multiplex PCR reads through MiXCR, listing each CDR3 protein once. The data hold roughly 500,000 distinct CDR3 sequences, with about 16% observed a single time.

Sequences were obtained from blood. The chain recombines TRBV3-1 with TRBJ1-6; 9 nucleotides line up with TRBD1. This clonotype originated in a woman aged 25 to 39 with Graves' ophthalmopathy. The DNA of the CDR3 is TGTGCCAGCAGCCCTACCAGACAGGGGGTTTCACCCCTCCACTTT. It yields the protein CASSPTRQGVSPLHF.